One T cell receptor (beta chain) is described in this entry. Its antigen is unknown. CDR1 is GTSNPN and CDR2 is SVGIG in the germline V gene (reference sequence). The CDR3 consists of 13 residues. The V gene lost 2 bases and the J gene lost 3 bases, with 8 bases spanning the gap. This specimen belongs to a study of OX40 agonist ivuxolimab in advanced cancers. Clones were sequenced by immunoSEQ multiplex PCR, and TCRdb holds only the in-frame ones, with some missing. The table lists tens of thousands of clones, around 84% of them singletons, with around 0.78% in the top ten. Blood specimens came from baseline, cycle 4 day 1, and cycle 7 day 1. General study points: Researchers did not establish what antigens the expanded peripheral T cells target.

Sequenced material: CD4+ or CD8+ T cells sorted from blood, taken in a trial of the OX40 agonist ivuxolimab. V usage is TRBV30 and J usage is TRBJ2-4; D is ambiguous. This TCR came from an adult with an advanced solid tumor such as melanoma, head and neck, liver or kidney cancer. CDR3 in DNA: TGTGCCTGGAGTAGCAGCCTCAAAAACATTCAGTACTTC. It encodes CAWSSSLKNIQYF.